The clone carrying this TCR beta chain was seen more than once but under ten times. Its matching antigen is unknown. Only in-frame clones appear in the TCRdb table, and some are missing; sequencing was by immunoSEQ multiplex PCR. Of 85,000 to 100,000 clones in the sample, approximately 83% were seen once. Described time point: baseline, week 1 (first vaccination visit). Described treatment: pre-vaccination baseline after standard-of-care therapy. CDR3 length: 17 amino acids. The germline gives CDR1 SGHTA, CDR2 FQGNSA. The junction had 14 bases not matched to a gene; V was cut back by 1 base and J by 10 bases. This specimen comes from a study of a mutant IDH1 vaccine in newly diagnosed glioma. Overall study context: Sex distribution of treated patients was about 62% male and about 38% female; mean age was 40.4 years. Standard pretreatment was either radiotherapy, temozolomide, or, for most, radiochemotherapy with temozolomide. Findings and caveats of the study: The study observed vaccine-induced immune responses in approximately 93% of patients.

The V gene is TRBV7-2, the J gene TRBJ2-1; 9 bases line up with TRBD2. Sample: PBMCs, taken from a glioma patient treated with radiotherapy, temozolomide or both. The receptor was isolated from a woman aged 45-65 years with glioma. The CDR3 loop reads CASSLDRLAAPQVEQFF. In nucleotides, the CDR3 is TGTGCCAGCAGCTTAGATCGACTAGCGGCCCCCCAGGTCGAGCAGTTCTTC.